This T cell receptor (beta chain) stems from a study of T cells in Graves' hyperthyroidism and ophthalmopathy. RNA transcripts were the template for amplifying TCR beta CDR3 regions. HTBI primers were the set used in a first-round RT-PCR of the TCR CDR3. TCRdb reprocessed the multiplex PCR reads via MiXCR and lists one record per CDR3 protein. Of 550,000 to 800,000 distinct CDR3 sequences listed, about 18% are singletons. The CDR3 contains 14 residues. The V gene's germline CDR1 is LGHDT and CDR2 YNNKEL (reference sequence). V lost 1 base to trimming and J lost 6 bases, with 12 bases between them. The V and J genes are TRBV3-1 and TRBJ1-2; TRBD1 is a possible D gene (5 bases). Sequencing was carried out using blood. This receptor was obtained from a man aged 45-65 years with Graves' hyperthyroidism. This chain's CDR3 is CASSQGGSSDGYTF. CDR3 bases: TGTGCCAGCAGCCAAGGGGGGTCGTCGGATGGCTACACCTTC.